These T cell receptor beta chains were read from a single sample in a study of beta chain features in type 1 diabetes. Method: immunoSEQ multiplex PCR; TCRdb's copy keeps in-frame clones and lacks some. Seen here are approximately 200,000 clones, about 10% observed once, and the top ten hold around 0.037%. What was sequenced was naive CD4+ T cells from blood. The source is a woman between 18 and 29 years old in good health. The CDR3 runs from the conserved cysteine through the conserved F or W. Each record gives: D gene, clone size, J gene, V gene, CDR3 protein, CDR3 DNA. The D gene is left open where the match is weak. Clone size is given for some rows only: seen once, a few or many times, or a class if the clone is expanded.

D gene: NA; clone size: few; J gene: TRBJ1-4; V gene: TRBV7-9; CDR3 protein: CASSLPKGVWAEKLFF; CDR3 DNA: TGTGCCAGCAGCTTACCGAAAGGGGTGTGGGCTGAAAAACTGTTTTTT
D gene: NA; clone size: NA; J gene: TRBJ2-7; V gene: TRBV27; CDR3 protein: CASSPDTYEQYF; CDR3 DNA: TGTGCCAGCAGTCCTGACACCTACGAGCAGTACTTC
D gene: NA; clone size: few; J gene: TRBJ1-2; V gene: TRBV2; CDR3 protein: CASVIQGYGYTF; CDR3 DNA: TGTGCCAGCGTGATACAGGGCTATGGCTACACCTTC
D gene: NA; clone size: few; J gene: TRBJ2-5; V gene: TRBV15; CDR3 protein: CATSRGQEGETQYF; CDR3 DNA: TGTGCCACCAGCAGAGGGCAGGAGGGGGAGACCCAGTACTTC
D gene: NA; clone size: few; J gene: TRBJ2-7; V gene: TRBV5-1; CDR3 protein: CASSLEGVYEQYF; CDR3 DNA: TGCGCCAGCAGCTTGGAAGGGGTCTACGAGCAGTACTTC
D gene: TRBD2; clone size: NA; J gene: TRBJ2-7; V gene: TRBV4-1; CDR3 protein: CASSQSGKSSYEQYF; CDR3 DNA: TGCGCCAGCAGCCAAAGCGGGAAGAGCTCCTACGAGCAGTACTTC
D gene: TRBD2; clone size: NA; J gene: TRBJ2-5; V gene: TRBV27; CDR3 protein: CASGRLAGKETQYF; CDR3 DNA: TGTGCCAGCGGACGACTAGCGGGAAAAGAGACCCAGTACTTC
D gene: NA; clone size: NA; J gene: TRBJ1-2; V gene: TRBV9; CDR3 protein: CASSVDPGNGYTF; CDR3 DNA: TGTGCCAGCAGCGTAGACCCAGGCAATGGCTACACCTTC
D gene: NA; clone size: NA; J gene: TRBJ1-1; V gene: TRBV29-1; CDR3 protein: CSVGGGGRAFF; CDR3 DNA: TGCAGCGTTGGGGGAGGGGGGAGAGCTTTCTTT
D gene: NA; clone size: NA; J gene: TRBJ2-3; V gene: TRBV12-5; CDR3 protein: CASGLVVGTDTQYF; CDR3 DNA: TGTGCTAGTGGTTTGGTTGTCGGGACAGATACGCAGTATTTT
D gene: NA; clone size: NA; J gene: TRBJ2-5; V gene: TRBV7-2; CDR3 protein: CASSMGDRDWQETQYF; CDR3 DNA: TGTGCCAGCAGCATGGGCGATCGGGACTGGCAAGAGACCCAGTACTTC
D gene: NA; clone size: NA; J gene: TRBJ1-2; V gene: TRBV6-6; CDR3 protein: CASRQPNYGYTF; CDR3 DNA: TGTGCCAGCAGACAGCCGAACTATGGCTACACCTTC
D gene: TRBD2; clone size: few; J gene: TRBJ2-1; V gene: TRBV10-3; CDR3 protein: CAIRGEGSGRRDEQFF; CDR3 DNA: TGTGCCATCAGGGGAGAAGGTAGCGGGAGGAGGGATGAGCAGTTCTTC
D gene: NA; clone size: NA; J gene: TRBJ2-3; V gene: TRBV5-8; CDR3 protein: CASSLSGSDTQYF; CDR3 DNA: TGTGCCAGCAGCTTGTCCGGGTCGGATACGCAGTATTTT
D gene: NA; clone size: few; J gene: TRBJ2-7; V gene: TRBV4-1; CDR3 protein: CASSQDYSVDEQYF; CDR3 DNA: TGCGCCAGCAGCCAAGATTACTCGGTCGACGAGCAGTACTTC
D gene: NA; clone size: NA; J gene: TRBJ2-7; V gene: TRBV12-5; CDR3 protein: CASGLVIRGGVGPIYEQYF; CDR3 DNA: TGTGCTAGTGGTTTGGTAATTAGGGGCGGGGTTGGGCCCATCTACGAGCAGTACTTC
D gene: NA; clone size: few; J gene: TRBJ2-7; V gene: TRBV18; CDR3 protein: CASSPLGLYEQYF; CDR3 DNA: TGTGCCAGCTCACCACTCGGGTTGTACGAGCAGTACTTC
D gene: TRBD2; clone size: few; J gene: TRBJ2-1; V gene: TRBV11-2; CDR3 protein: CASSLGTRLGEQFF; CDR3 DNA: TGTGCCAGCAGCTTAGGGACTAGATTGGGTGAGCAGTTCTTC
D gene: NA; clone size: few; J gene: TRBJ2-6; V gene: TRBV27; CDR3 protein: CASSSSYRADGANVLTF; CDR3 DNA: TGTGCCAGCAGTTCATCCTACAGGGCGGATGGGGCCAACGTCCTGACTTTC
D gene: NA; clone size: NA; J gene: TRBJ1-2; V gene: TRBV30; CDR3 protein: CAWSVGEFYGYTF; CDR3 DNA: TGTGCCTGGAGTGTAGGGGAATTCTATGGCTACACCTTC
D gene: NA; clone size: NA; J gene: TRBJ2-5; V gene: TRBV5-6; CDR3 protein: CASSSWQTQETQYF; CDR3 DNA: TGTGCCAGCAGCTCATGGCAGACTCAAGAGACCCAGTACTTC
D gene: NA; clone size: few; J gene: TRBJ1-1; V gene: TRBV5-1; CDR3 protein: CASKAGVNTEAFF; CDR3 DNA: TGCGCCAGCAAGGCAGGGGTCAACACTGAAGCTTTCTTT
D gene: TRBD2; clone size: NA; J gene: TRBJ2-5; V gene: TRBV11-2; CDR3 protein: CASSLRRTSGRQETQYF; CDR3 DNA: TGTGCCAGCAGCTTACGCCGGACTAGCGGGAGGCAAGAGACCCAGTACTTC
D gene: TRBD2; clone size: NA; J gene: TRBJ2-3; V gene: TRBV28; CDR3 protein: CASSHPGTSGTDTQYF; CDR3 DNA: TGTGCCAGCAGCCACCCTGGGACTAGCGGGACTGATACGCAGTATTTT